This T cell receptor (beta chain) was captured in a study of T-cell reconstitution after alpha-beta-depleted transplantation in children. This clonotype was counted a few times. Unique molecular identifiers were used to barcode this TCRbeta library. One entry per CDR3 protein, called by TCRdb with MiXCR from the PCR reads. Here the sample spans about 360,000 distinct CDR3 sequences, 10% to 15% being singletons. V dropped 3 bases and J dropped 1 base, with 7 bases sitting between them. Germline values: CDR1 GTSNPN, CDR2 SVGIG (reference sequence). The CDR3 sequence is 12 residues long. The chain uses TRBV30 and TRBJ2-7, with D possibly being TRBD1 (5 bases). The origin of this receptor is a human donor who donated a stem cell graft to a child with Fanconi anemia. Sequencing used PBMCs, obtained from the stem cell graft. CDR3 DNA sequence: TGTGCCTGGAGCGACAGTTCCTACGAGCAGTACTTC. Its translation: CAWSDSSYEQYF.